This passage covers 25 T cell receptor beta chains from one sample sequenced in a study of blood T cell repertoires in COVID-19. Sequencing used immunoSEQ multiplex PCR; TCRdb keeps in-frame clones, though not all of them. In the table there are roughly 120,000 clones, 86% of which are singletons. Sequencing input: peripheral blood. These receptors were taken from a human donor in a cohort sampled during active COVID-19.

This clone was seen just once. The rearrangement joins TRBV4-1 to TRBJ1-1; TRBD1 might be the D (5 bases). The V and J ends lost 1 base and 0 bases respectively, with 12 bases between them. CDR1 and CDR2 from the germline V gene are MGHRA and YSYEKL. The length of the CDR3 is 16 residues. The CDR3 coding sequence is TGCGCCAGCAGCCAAGTGGGCCGGACACTGAACACTGAAGCTTTCTTT. It specifies CASSQVGRTLNTEAFF.

This clone appeared a single time. The genes are TRBV27 and TRBJ1-2; D is uncertain. Trimming removed 3 bases from V and 1 base from J, with 9 bases in between. The CDR3 has 14 residues. Germline V CDR1 and CDR2: MNHEY, SMNVEV (reference sequence). The CDR3 DNA is TGTGCCAGCAGTTTGAGGGCTGATAACTATGGCTACACCTTC. Translation gives CASSLRADNYGYTF.

The V call is TRBV3-1 (or the pseudogene TRBV3-2), the J call TRBJ1-6; D might be TRBD1 (5 bases). CDR3 length: 15 amino acids. V was clipped by 4 bases and J by 4 bases, with 11 bases between them. Germline CDR1 reads LGHDT; CDR2 reads YNNKEL (reference sequence). CDR3 loop: CASSLRGTYNSPLHF. The CDR3 bases are TGTGCCAGCAGCCTCCGAGGGACTTATAATTCACCCCTCCACTTT.

This clone has only a few counts. J is TRBJ2-7 and V is TRBV6-5; 9 bases fit TRBD1. The germline V gene has CDR1 MNHEY and CDR2 SVGAGI. J was trimmed by 6 bases and V by 0 bases; bases with no gene match: 6. This CDR3 has 15 residues. The CDR3 DNA follows: TGTGCCAGCAGTTACTCGAGGGACAGGGTGCGCGAGCAGTACTTC. Its protein product is CASSYSRDRVREQYF.

This rearrangement joins TRBV29-1 to TRBJ2-5, with 7 nucleotides matching TRBD2. After removal of 4 bases from V and 5 bases from J, the junction contained 4 bases not matched to a gene. The CDR3 runs to 12 residues. Germline V gives CDR1 SQVTM, CDR2 ANQGSEA. The CDR3 loop reads CSVGLARETQYF. CDR3 DNA sequence: TGCAGCGTTGGACTAGCACGGGAGACCCAGTACTTC.

A few counts support this clone. The chain is built from TRBV27 and TRBJ1-2; 7 bases agree with TRBD1. From germline, CDR1 is MNHEY and CDR2 SMNVEV (reference sequence). V shed 5 bases, J shed 4 bases, and the junction held 7 bases outside the gene matches. This CDR3 is 14 amino acids long. CDR3 protein: CASSPGGTAYGYTF. CDR3 bases: TGTGCCAGCAGTCCGGGCGGGACAGCCTATGGCTACACCTTC.

V gene TRBV6-5 combines with J gene TRBJ1-4; D is ambiguous. V was clipped by 7 bases and J by 7 bases, with 13 bases between them. CDR1 and CDR2 from the germline V gene are MNHEY and SVGAGI. This CDR3 is 13 amino acids long. The CDR3, as DNA: TGTGCCAGCAAAACGACGGCGGTTGAAAAACTGTTTTTT. Amino acids: CASKTTAVEKLFF.

This chain links TRBV5-1 with TRBJ2-3; D perhaps matches TRBD2 (5 bases). From germline, CDR1 is SGHRS and CDR2 YFSETQ. V lost 3 bases, J lost 0 bases, and 14 bases lay in between. This CDR3 spans 16 amino acids. The CDR3 sequence: CASSSLVQPSTDTQYF. CDR3 coding DNA: TGCGCCAGCAGCTCACTAGTCCAACCAAGCACAGATACGCAGTATTTT.

The chain carries TRBV27 and TRBJ1-2; a possible D gene is TRBD1 (6 bases). The V gene's germline CDR1 is MNHEY and CDR2 SMNVEV (reference sequence). The CDR3 sequence is 13 residues long. V lost 3 bases and J lost 7, with 12 bases in between. CDR3 residues: CASSFNREGGYTF. Written as DNA, the CDR3 is TGTGCCAGCAGTTTCAACAGGGAAGGTGGCTACACCTTC.

This chain connects TRBV30 to TRBJ1-1; 10 bases agree with TRBD1. CDR1 and CDR2 from the germline V gene are GTSNPN and SVGIG (reference sequence). This CDR3 region has 14 residues. After removal of 3 bases from V and 1 base from J, the junction contained 2 bases not matched to a gene. In nucleotides, the CDR3 is TGTGCCTGGAGCCGGACAGGGGGGAACACTGAAGCTTTCTTT. Its protein is CAWSRTGGNTEAFF.

The gene calls are TRBV7-2 and TRBJ1-2; tentative D call: TRBD1 (6 bases). Germline V gene sequence: CDR1 SGHTA, CDR2 FQGNSA. The CDR3 consists of 14 residues. V lost 1 base to trimming and J lost 4 bases, with 10 bases between them. CDR3 protein: CASSLGTGPYGYTF. Here the CDR3 DNA reads TGTGCCAGCAGCTTAGGTACAGGGCCCTATGGCTACACCTTC.

The chain links TRBV7-2 to TRBJ2-7; D possibly corresponds to TRBD1 (6 bases). V lost 4 bases and J lost 3, with 19 bases in between. Germline CDR1 is SGHTA and CDR2 is FQGNSA. The CDR3 spans 16 residues. The CDR3 nucleotides are TGTGCCAGCAGCTATAGCCGGGACACCCTCCTCTACGAGCAGTACTTC. This codes for CASSYSRDTLLYEQYF.

This chain connects TRBV5-8 to TRBJ1-2; maybe TRBD1 (5 bases). The CDR3 is made up of 14 amino acids. CDR1 SGHTS and CDR2 YDEGEE come from the germline V gene. V lost 0 bases and J 3 bases, leaving 9 bases between the germline ends. CDR3 sequence reads: CASSLGRTYYGYTF. Written as DNA, the CDR3 is TGTGCCAGCAGCTTGGGCAGGACATACTATGGCTACACCTTC.

Turning to this clone: At one boundary the junction diverges from the germline segment, which might be a read error. V and J are TRBV6-1 and TRBJ2-7, with 8 bases that match TRBD1. The CDR3 sequence is 14 residues long. From germline, CDR1 is MNHNS and CDR2 SASEGT. The CDR3 is CASRDRGFSYEQYF. In nucleotides, the CDR3 is TGTGCCAGCCGTGACAGGGGATTTTCCTACGAGCAGTACTTC.

The chain has TRBV30 and TRBJ1-1, with TRBD1 as a possible D gene (5 bases). Trimming stripped 5 bases from V and 11 bases from J, with 12 bases between. The length of the CDR3 is 10 residues. Looked up from germline, CDR1 is GTSNPN and CDR2 is SVGIG (reference sequence). The CDR3 protein is CAWGVRGAFF. The CDR3 DNA reads as TGTGCCTGGGGGGTCCGGGGGGCTTTCTTT.

As for this clone: This same CDR3 is encoded by further DNA sequences in the sample. As DNA, the CDR3 is TGTGCCAGCAGCGGACTAGCCGATACGCAGTATTTT. As protein: CASSGLADTQYF. The rearrangement joins TRBV2 to TRBJ2-3, with 8 nucleotides matching TRBD2. Losses at the gene ends were 6 bases for V and 6 bases for J; bases not matched to a gene: 2. Germline V gene sequence: CDR1 SNHLY, CDR2 FYNNEI. The CDR3 runs 12 residues.

J is TRBJ2-1 and V is TRBV30; maybe TRBD1 (6 bases). V lost 4 bases to trimming and J lost 4 bases, with 11 bases between them. Per the germline V gene, CDR1 is GTSNPN and CDR2 is SVGIG (reference sequence). The CDR3 spans 13 residues. The CDR3 reads CAWTLQGYNEQFF. The DNA for the CDR3 is TGTGCCTGGACCCTCCAGGGGTACAATGAGCAGTTCTTC.

This chain links TRBV10-3 with TRBJ1-1; TRBD1 aligns across 7 bases. V was clipped by 2 bases and J by 5 bases; unmatched bases: 8. This CDR3 comprises 15 residues. Germline CDR1 reads ENHRY; CDR2 reads SYGVKD. The CDR3 loop reads CAISEGPRGATEAFF. In DNA form, the CDR3 reads TGTGCCATCAGTGAGGGTCCCAGGGGGGCTACTGAAGCTTTCTTT.

This chain uses TRBV24-1 with TRBJ2-5, with 15 positions matching TRBD2. Germline V CDR1 and CDR2: KGHDR, SFDVKD. After removal of 5 bases from V and 5 bases from J, the junction contained 11 bases not matched to a gene. The CDR3 spans 18 residues. DNA for the CDR3: TGTGCCACCAGTGCCCCGGGGGGACTAGCGGGAGGCGGTGAGACCCAGTACTTC. Translating gives CATSAPGGLAGGGETQYF.

The chain combines TRBV19 with TRBJ2-3; 12 bases line up with TRBD2. Germline values: CDR1 LNHDA, CDR2 SQIVND (reference sequence). The CDR3 is made up of 17 amino acids. V lost 3 bases, J lost 1 base, and 5 bases stayed unmatched. The CDR3 coding sequence is TGTGCCAGTAGTATCTCGAGACTAGCGGGGGGCACAGATACGCAGTATTTT. Its protein is CASSISRLAGGTDTQYF.

This clone turned up a few times. The V gene is TRBV24-1, the J gene TRBJ2-1, with D tentatively TRBD1 (5 bases). Germline-derived CDR1 and CDR2 are KGHDR and SFDVKD. There are 14 residues in the CDR3. Trimming left V 7 bases short and J 7 bases short, with 16 bases between. CDR3 coding DNA: TGTGCCACCAGGAACTCAGGTCCAGGGAATGAGCAGTTCTTC. Its translation is CATRNSGPGNEQFF.

This clone was seen repeatedly, ten times or more. This chain uses TRBV5-4 with TRBJ2-4; D is perhaps TRBD1 (6 bases). CDR1 and CDR2 from the germline V gene are SGHNT and YYREEE (reference sequence). The V and J ends lost 4 bases and 5 bases respectively, with 13 bases between them. This CDR3 comprises 14 residues. CDR3 loop: CASSLTGRQNIQYF. As DNA, the CDR3 is TGTGCCAGCAGCCTGACAGGACGTCAAAACATTCAGTACTTC.

This clone was seen a few times. The chain joins TRBV11-2 to TRBJ2-1; 11 bases line up with TRBD2. This CDR3 region has 15 residues. The junction had 6 bases not matched to a gene; V was cut back by 7 bases and J by 4 bases. Germline V CDR1 and CDR2: SGHAT, FQNNGV. The CDR3 bases are TGTGCCAGCACCTTCCTAGCGGGAGGATACAATGAGCAGTTCTTC. Residues: CASTFLAGGYNEQFF. Complete variable domain (other parts from reference TRBV11-2 and TRBJ2-1): EAGVAQSPRYKIIEKRQSVAFWCNPISGHATLYWYQQILGQGPKLLIQFQNNGVVDDSQLPKDRFSAERLKGVDSTLKIQPAKLEDSAVYLCASTFLAGGYNEQFFGPGTRLTVL.

The chain links TRBV5-1 to TRBJ2-1; 7 bases are a match to TRBD1. Germline values: CDR1 SGHRS, CDR2 YFSETQ. This CDR3 has 13 residues. Unmatched junction bases numbered 0, after V lost 0 bases and J lost 6 bases. The CDR3: CASSLAGGNEQFF. The CDR3, as DNA: TGCGCCAGCAGCTTGGCAGGGGGCAATGAGCAGTTCTTC.

The gene calls are TRBV7-9 and TRBJ1-5; TRBD1 matches 7 bases. The CDR3 loop spans 17 amino acids. CDR1 and CDR2 from the germline V gene are SEHNR and FQNEAQ (reference sequence). The junction had 10 bases not matched to a gene; V was cut back by 4 bases and J by 1 base. The CDR3 bases are TGTGCCAGCAGCTCAGGTCCAGGGGGTGAAAGCAATCAGCCCCAGCATTTT. Protein sequence: CASSSGPGGESNQPQHF.